Below are 2 T cell receptor beta chains sequenced from a single sample in a study of cytomegalovirus exposure and HLA in healthy donors. Both 60 Vbeta primers and 13 Jbeta primers went into the PCR. Using immunoSEQ multiplex PCR, the repertoire was profiled, and TCRdb retains in-frame clones only, with some absent. The sample includes approximately 160,000 clones, more than 60% of them seen just once. Sequencing was done on a sample of PBMCs. Receptor source: a woman aged 45-65 years in good health and CMV-seropositive.

The chain has TRBV7-6 and TRBJ2-1, with D possibly being TRBD2 (6 bases). Trimming stripped 2 bases from V and 10 bases from J, with 12 bases between. The CDR3 extends over 13 amino acids. Per germline, CDR1 SGHVS and CDR2 FNYEAQ. CDR3 sequence (DNA): TGTGCCAGCAGCTTAATCGGGGGAAGGGAGCAGTTCTTC. The encoded protein is CASSLIGGREQFF.

Points on this clone: Here the CDR3 omits its conserved ending phenylalanine or tryptophan, so a read error is the likely source. The chain carries TRBV6-1 and TRBJ2-3; D unclear. Trimming took 7 bases from V and 0 from J, leaving 8 bases between them. CDR1 is MNHNS and CDR2 is SASEGT in the germline V gene. The length of the CDR3 is 13 residues. In DNA form, the CDR3 reads TGTGCCAGCACAAGAAGAAGCACAGATACGCAGTATCTT. Its protein is CASTRRSTDTQYL.